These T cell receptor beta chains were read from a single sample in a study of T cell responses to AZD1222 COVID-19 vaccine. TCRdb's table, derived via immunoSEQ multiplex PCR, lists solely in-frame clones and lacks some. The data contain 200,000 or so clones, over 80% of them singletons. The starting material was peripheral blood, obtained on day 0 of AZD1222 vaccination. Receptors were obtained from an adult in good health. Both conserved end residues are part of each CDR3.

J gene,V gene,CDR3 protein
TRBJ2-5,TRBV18,CASSVQGGSETQYF
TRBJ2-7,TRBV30,CAWSRGRTYEQYF
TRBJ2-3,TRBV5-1,CASSLGPLGTTDTQYF
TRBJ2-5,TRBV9,CASSVAGGPGETQYF
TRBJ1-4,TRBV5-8,CASSSREGMEKLFF
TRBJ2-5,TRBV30,CAWEQQETQYF
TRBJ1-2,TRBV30,CAWDRVGGYTF
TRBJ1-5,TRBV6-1,CASREGQNLGQPQHF
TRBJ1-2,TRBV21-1,CASRPQGCYGYTF
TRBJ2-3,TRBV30,CAWDRDDTDTQYF
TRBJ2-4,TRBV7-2,CASSPFGTSRAFAKNIQYF
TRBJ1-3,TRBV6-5,CATRQGPSSGNTIYF
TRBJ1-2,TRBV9,CASSVQGSGYTF
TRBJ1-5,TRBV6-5,CASRLQGHQPQHF
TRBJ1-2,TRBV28,CASSQGQKGGYTF
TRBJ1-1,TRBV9,CASSATLAGVEAFF
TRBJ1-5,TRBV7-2,CASSPGGGLTPQHF
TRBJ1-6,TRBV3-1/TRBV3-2,CASSQEDSYNSPLHF
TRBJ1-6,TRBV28,CASSPSSENSPLHF
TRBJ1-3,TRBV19,CASSTIWTGENGNTIYF
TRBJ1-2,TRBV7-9,CASSLRGRQNYGYTF
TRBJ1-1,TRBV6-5,CASSRGTARLRAFF
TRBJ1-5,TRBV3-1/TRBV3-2,CASSQDSAQARQPQHF
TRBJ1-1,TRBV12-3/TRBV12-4,CASSLAGQPLHF
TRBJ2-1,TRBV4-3,CASSQQDRGNEQFF
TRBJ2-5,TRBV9,CASSGGQGETQYF
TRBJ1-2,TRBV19,CASTRMGYGYTF